Listed below are T cell receptor beta chains from one sample, sequenced in a study of blood T cells in healthy people across ages. Each CDR3 protein gets one entry after TCRdb re-called the 5' RACE reads with MiXCR. The table records hundreds of thousands of distinct CDR3 sequences, approximately 26% of them present only once. A further study also used this sample, focusing on T cells of mothers and their children.

Source material: blood. These receptors were taken from a boy aged 2 to 10 in good health. Both conserved end residues are part of each CDR3. The D gene is left open where the match is weak. Clone size is given for some rows only: seen once, a few or many times, or a class if the clone is expanded.

j_call | clone_size | d_call | v_call | cdr3_nt | cdr3_aa
TRBJ2-1 | few | - | TRBV7-9 | TGTGCCAGCAGCTCTAGAGTCTACAATGAGCAGTTCTTC | CASSSRVYNEQFF
TRBJ2-5 | few | TRBD2 | TRBV11-2 | TGTGCCAGCAGCAAACTAGCGGGGGGGCCTGAGACCCAGTACTTC | CASSKLAGGPETQYF
TRBJ2-3 | - | - | TRBV7-2 | TGTGCCAGCAGCGATACGAAAGGGGCAGATACGCAGTATTTT | CASSDTKGADTQYF
TRBJ2-7 | - | - | TRBV7-2 | TGTGCCTCCCGACCCGCAGCCCGTAGCTACGAGCAGTACTTC | CASRPAARSYEQYF
TRBJ1-1 | - | TRBD1 | TRBV11-3 | TGTGCCAGCAGCTTAGATCCGACAGGGCGGGCTTTCTTT | CASSLDPTGRAFF
TRBJ2-5 | - | TRBD2 | TRBV10-3 | TGTGCCACCCGGGGGGGACAAAACCAAGAGACCCAGTACTTC | CATRGGQNQETQYF
TRBJ2-3 | - | - | TRBV20-1 | TGCAGTGCTAGAGGGGGAGCAGATACGCAGTATTTT | CSARGGADTQYF
TRBJ1-2 | - | - | TRBV6-1 | TGTGCCAGCAGTGATCTCAGGGCGAATGGCTACACCTTC | CASSDLRANGYTF
TRBJ2-1 | - | TRBD1 | TRBV4-3 | TGCGCCAGCAGCAAGGGACAGGGGGCTTATGGCAATGAGCAGTTCTTC | CASSKGQGAYGNEQFF
TRBJ1-2 | few | - | TRBV7-9 | TGTGCCAGCAGCCAAGAATATGGCTACACCTTC | CASSQEYGYTF
TRBJ2-5 | - | - | TRBV29-1 | TGCAGCGTTGGCCGGGCGACGAGGGAGACCCAGTACTTC | CSVGRATRETQYF
TRBJ2-1 | few | - | TRBV7-2 | TGTGCCAGCAGCACTATCACGAGCTCCTACAATGAGCAGTTCTTC | CASSTITSSYNEQFF
TRBJ2-1 | few | TRBD2 | TRBV10-3 | TGTGCCATCAGGGAGACAGCCGGGACTAGCGATGAGCAGTTCTTC | CAIRETAGTSDEQFF
TRBJ2-5 | - | TRBD2 | TRBV9 | TGTGCCAGCAGCTTGAGCGGGGGGATGGAGACCCAGTACTTC | CASSLSGGMETQYF
TRBJ2-1 | few | - | TRBV12-3/TRBV12-4 | TGTGCCAGCAGTGGCCGGGGCCTCCAAAGCTCCTACAATGAGCAGTTCTTC | CASSGRGLQSSYNEQFF
TRBJ2-1 | - | - | TRBV6-6 | TGTGCCAGCTGCCTGGGGATCTTGCCCTCCTACAATGAGCAGTTCTTC | CASCLGILPSYNEQFF
TRBJ1-1 | few | - | TRBV7-9 | TGTGCCAGCAGCTTAAATCCCACCTGGAACACTGAAGCTTTCTTT | CASSLNPTWNTEAFF
TRBJ2-3 | few | - | TRBV20-1 | TGCAGTGCTAGCCCCCTCGGAGTGCCCTCGGCTGCAGATACGCAGTATTTT | CSASPLGVPSAADTQYF
TRBJ2-1 | - | TRBD2 | TRBV5-1 | TGCGCCAGCAGGGCCCCGGATACTACTAGCGGGATGTTTGAGCAGTTCTTC | CASRAPDTTSGMFEQFF
TRBJ2-7 | few | TRBD1 | TRBV27 | TGTGCCAGCAGTTTAAGGGGTGGACAGGGGATCTACGAGCAGTACTTC | CASSLRGGQGIYEQYF
TRBJ2-1 | few | - | TRBV7-9 | TGTGCCAGCAGCTTAGGTCAGTCGTACCCCGACAATGAGCAGTTCTTC | CASSLGQSYPDNEQFF
TRBJ2-7 | few | - | TRBV7-9 | TGTGCGACTCAGGGGGAGGGCAGTAAACTATCCTACGAGCAGTACTTC | CATQGEGSKLSYEQYF
TRBJ1-1 | - | - | TRBV25-1 | TGTGCCAGCACTGTGGAGGGGGGTATTACTGAAGCTTTCTTT | CASTVEGGITEAFF
TRBJ2-1 | - | TRBD2 | TRBV6-2/TRBV6-3 | TGTGCCAGCAGGCAAACTAGCGGGAGGCCCACGTGGGGCTCCTACAATGAGCAGTTCTTC | CASRQTSGRPTWGSYNEQFF
TRBJ2-5 | - | TRBD2 | TRBV9 | TGTGCCAGCAGCGGCCCTAGCGGGAGTGACCAAGAGACCCAGTACTTC | CASSGPSGSDQETQYF
TRBJ2-7 | - | TRBD1 | TRBV6-1 | TGTGCCAGCAGTGCGGACAGGCCACTCTCCTACGAGCAGTACTTC | CASSADRPLSYEQYF
TRBJ2-7 | few | TRBD2 | TRBV4-2 | TGTGCCAGCAGCCCGCGGACTAGCGGGGGCTTGGGGGAGCAGTACTTC | CASSPRTSGGLGEQYF
TRBJ2-7 | - | TRBD2 | TRBV27 | TGTGCCAGCAGTTTATCGGGGGGGGAATACGAGCAGTACTTC | CASSLSGGEYEQYF
TRBJ1-2 | few | - | TRBV7-8 | TGTGCCAGCAGCTTATTCGGGGGGGAGGGCTACACCTTC | CASSLFGGEGYTF
TRBJ2-3 | few | - | TRBV6-6 | TGTGCCAGCAGTTACTTTATAGAGCGGGGCACAGATACGCAGTATTTT | CASSYFIERGTDTQYF
TRBJ2-5 | once | - | TRBV29-1 | TGCAGCGTTTTTTTACCCTCCCAAGAGACCCAGTACTTC | CSVFLPSQETQYF
TRBJ2-5 | - | TRBD2 | TRBV20-1 | TGCAGTGCTAGAGAGCTAGCGGGACAAGAGACCCAGTACTTC | CSARELAGQETQYF
TRBJ2-7 | few | - | TRBV12-3/TRBV12-4 | TGTGCCAGCAGTCCCGGGACAATCGAGCAGTACTTC | CASSPGTIEQYF
TRBJ2-7 | - | TRBD2 | TRBV7-2 | TGTGCCAGCAGCTTAGATCTAGCGGGGTATGAGCAGTACTTC | CASSLDLAGYEQYF
TRBJ2-2 | - | TRBD2 | TRBV10-3 | TGTGCCATCAACCCACTAGCGGGAGGCACCGGGGAGCTGTTTTTT | CAINPLAGGTGELFF
TRBJ2-7 | few | - | TRBV27 | TGTGCCAGCAGCGCCTTCTACAGCGGCTACGAGCAGTACTTC | CASSAFYSGYEQYF
TRBJ2-1 | few | - | TRBV20-1 | TGCAGTGCCGAGTCGGGACGGTCATACAATGGGCAGTTCTTC | CSAESGRSYNGQFF
TRBJ2-3 | - | - | TRBV15 | TGTGCCACCAGCAGATCAAGAAGCACAGATACGCAGTATTTT | CATSRSRSTDTQYF
TRBJ2-1 | few | - | TRBV19 | TGTGCCAGTAGTATCGGGACCAACAATGAGCAGTTCTTC | CASSIGTNNEQFF
TRBJ1-3 | few | TRBD1 | TRBV7-8 | TGTGCCAGCAGCTCTCACGGGACAGCTAGAGACACCATATATTTT | CASSSHGTARDTIYF
TRBJ2-1 | - | - | TRBV6-6 | TGTGCCAGCGGTTACTCGACCGGGGGAAACAATGAGCAGTTCTTC | CASGYSTGGNNEQFF
TRBJ1-1 | - | TRBD1 | TRBV12-3/TRBV12-4 | TGTGCCAGCAGTCCCGACAGGGGGGCCACTGAAGCTTTCTTT | CASSPDRGATEAFF
TRBJ2-5 | - | TRBD2 | TRBV30 | TGTGCCTGGAACCTAGCGGGGACCCAAGAGACCCAGTACTTC | CAWNLAGTQETQYF
TRBJ2-1 | few | - | TRBV20-1 | TGCAGTGCTAGTCGGCTAGCGATCTACAATGAGCAGTTCTTC | CSASRLAIYNEQFF
TRBJ2-2 | few | TRBD2 | TRBV7-2 | TGTGCCAGCAGCTTACAACTAGCGGCGAACACCGGGGAGCTGTTTTTT | CASSLQLAANTGELFF
TRBJ1-2 | - | - | TRBV5-1 | TGCGCCAGCAGTACTGATCTGTATTCTAACTATGGCTACACCTTC | CASSTDLYSNYGYTF
TRBJ2-4 | few | TRBD1 | TRBV6-5 | TGTGCCAGCAGAGCCGGGACAGGGAACATTCAGTACTTC | CASRAGTGNIQYF
TRBJ1-1 | - | - | TRBV7-6 | TGTGCCAGCAGCTTAGCGCAAGGCAGGAGGGACACTGAAGCTTTCTTT | CASSLAQGRRDTEAFF
TRBJ2-3 | - | - | TRBV5-4 | TGTGCCAGCAGCTTGTGGTCGGAGAGCACAGATACGCAGTATTTT | CASSLWSESTDTQYF
TRBJ2-3 | few | - | TRBV7-7 | TGTGCTAGCAGCAGCCTTCAGGGCAGCACAGATACGCAGTATTTT | CASSSLQGSTDTQYF
TRBJ2-1 | - | - | TRBV11-2 | TGTGCCAGCAGCTTAGATCAGCGGGCTTACAATGAGCAGTTCTTC | CASSLDQRAYNEQFF
TRBJ2-7 | - | - | TRBV19 | TGTGCCAGTAGTATTGGCCAGCGAACCTACGAGCAGTACTTC | CASSIGQRTYEQYF